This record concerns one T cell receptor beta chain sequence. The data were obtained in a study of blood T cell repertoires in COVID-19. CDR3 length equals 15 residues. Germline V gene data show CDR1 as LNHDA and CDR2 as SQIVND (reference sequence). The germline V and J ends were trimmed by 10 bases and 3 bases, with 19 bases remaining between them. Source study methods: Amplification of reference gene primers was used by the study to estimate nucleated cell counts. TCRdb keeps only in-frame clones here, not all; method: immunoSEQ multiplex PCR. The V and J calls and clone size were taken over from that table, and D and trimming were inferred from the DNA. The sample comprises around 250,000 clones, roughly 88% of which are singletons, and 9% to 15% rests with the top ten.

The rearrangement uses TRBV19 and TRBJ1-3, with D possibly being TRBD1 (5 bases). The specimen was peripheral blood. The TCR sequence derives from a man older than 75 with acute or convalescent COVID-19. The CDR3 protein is CATSPLRGVGNTIYF. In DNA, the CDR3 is TGTGCCACCTCACCCCTAAGGGGCGTTGGAAACACCATATATTTT.